This note documents a single TCR beta chain sequence. Its target is unknown. One end of the junction fails to match germline, which may point to a read error. CDR3 length: 12 amino acids. Per germline, CDR1 SSHAT and CDR2 FNYEAQ (reference sequence). This record comes from a study of cytomegalovirus exposure and HLA in healthy donors. PCR involved 60 Vbeta and 13 Jbeta primers. The table came from immunoSEQ multiplex PCR; TCRdb's copy has only in-frame clones and leaves some out. Seen here are over 110,000 clones, around 78% observed once, and the top ten hold roughly 6.2%. Points from the study as a whole: TCR association rates varied by HLA locus in a later analysis, with DRB1 highest and HLA-C lowest. A prior analysis recorded that most TCR beta V segments were productive about 87% or about 30% of the time. The authors excluded some V segments, including TRBV6-2 and TRBV6-3, as indistinguishable.

Sequenced material: PBMCs. This TCR came from a woman between 40 and 50 years old in good health and CMV-seropositive. The chain joins TRBV7-7 to TRBJ2-2; maybe TRBD2 (5 bases). The CDR3 DNA reads as TGTGCTAGCAGCTCCAGCGGCCGGGAGCTGTTTTTT. Protein sequence: CASSSSGRELFF.